This is a list of T cell receptor beta chains from one sample in a study of OX40 agonist ivuxolimab in advanced cancers. Libraries were prepared by immunoSEQ multiplex PCR; TCRdb keeps only in-frame clonotypes and omits some of them. The sample gives about 80,000 clones, around nine tenths of which show up once; roughly 0.26% is in the top ten. The material sequenced was CD4+ or CD8+ T cells sorted from blood, taken in a trial of the OX40 agonist ivuxolimab. The receptors were gathered from an adult with an advanced solid tumor such as melanoma, head and neck, liver or kidney cancer. CDR3s include the opening cysteine and the closing phenylalanine or tryptophan. The D gene is left open where the match is weak. Size tells how often a clone was seen (once, few, many) or the class of an expanded clone, and some rows leave it out.

d_gene: TRBD1; v_gene: TRBV7-2; j_gene: TRBJ2-1; abundance: NA; CDR3nt: TGTGCCAGCAGATTGAGGGACAGCCACTACGATGAGCAGTTCTTC; CDR3aa: CASRLRDSHYDEQFF
d_gene: NA; v_gene: TRBV14; j_gene: TRBJ2-1; abundance: once; CDR3nt: TGTGCCAGCAGCCAAGATTCGGGTAGCTCCTACAATGAGCAGTTCTTC; CDR3aa: CASSQDSGSSYNEQFF
d_gene: TRBD1; v_gene: TRBV9; j_gene: TRBJ2-4; abundance: NA; CDR3nt: TGTGCCAGCAGCGTAGAGGGGGCGCCTAACATTCAGTACTTC; CDR3aa: CASSVEGAPNIQYF
d_gene: NA; v_gene: TRBV2; j_gene: TRBJ2-7; abundance: once; CDR3nt: TGTGCCAGCCGGGGGTCCTACGAGCAGTACTTC; CDR3aa: CASRGSYEQYF
d_gene: TRBD1; v_gene: TRBV7-2; j_gene: TRBJ1-5; abundance: NA; CDR3nt: TGTGCCAGCAGCTCAAGACAGGGGAATCAGCCCCAGCATTTT; CDR3aa: CASSSRQGNQPQHF
d_gene: NA; v_gene: TRBV7-9; j_gene: TRBJ2-7; abundance: once; CDR3nt: TGTGCCAGCAGAAACGGGACCCCCGGTGGAGTGCAGTACTTC; CDR3aa: CASRNGTPGGVQYF
d_gene: TRBD2; v_gene: TRBV28; j_gene: TRBJ2-1; abundance: NA; CDR3nt: TGTGCCAGCAGTTTACCGGGACTACTAATAGACAATGAGCAGTTCTTC; CDR3aa: CASSLPGLLIDNEQFF
d_gene: TRBD1; v_gene: TRBV28; j_gene: TRBJ2-7; abundance: NA; CDR3nt: TGTGCCAGTGGACAGGTAATCTACGAGCAGTACTTC; CDR3aa: CASGQVIYEQYF
d_gene: TRBD2; v_gene: TRBV11-2; j_gene: TRBJ2-3; abundance: NA; CDR3nt: TGTGCCAGCAGCTCCCGCCCCGGGACTAGCGTCCCAGATACGCAGTATTTT; CDR3aa: CASSSRPGTSVPDTQYF
d_gene: TRBD2; v_gene: TRBV7-9; j_gene: TRBJ2-7; abundance: NA; CDR3nt: TGTGCTAGCAGCACGAGCCCTGGACTAGCGGGAGAGTACGAGCAGTACTTC; CDR3aa: CASSTSPGLAGEYEQYF
d_gene: TRBD1; v_gene: TRBV11-2; j_gene: TRBJ1-6; abundance: NA; CDR3nt: TGTGCCAGCAGCTCCTGGACAGGGGGCTATAATTCACCCCTCCACTTT; CDR3aa: CASSSWTGGYNSPLHF
d_gene: TRBD2; v_gene: TRBV15; j_gene: TRBJ2-7; abundance: NA; CDR3nt: TGTGCCACCAAAGGGACTAGCGGTATCCATCACGAGCAGTACTTC; CDR3aa: CATKGTSGIHHEQYF
d_gene: TRBD2; v_gene: TRBV5-1; j_gene: TRBJ2-3; abundance: NA; CDR3nt: TGCGCCAGCAGCTTGGGACTAGCGAGGGGGGTAGATACGCAGTATTTT; CDR3aa: CASSLGLARGVDTQYF
d_gene: NA; v_gene: TRBV7-2; j_gene: TRBJ1-3; abundance: once; CDR3nt: TGTGCCAGCAGCTTAGCGGGGTCTGGAAACACCATATATTTT; CDR3aa: CASSLAGSGNTIYF
d_gene: NA; v_gene: TRBV19; j_gene: TRBJ2-2; abundance: NA; CDR3nt: TGTGCCAGTAGTATGGTCGCCGGGGAGCTGTTTTTT; CDR3aa: CASSMVAGELFF
d_gene: TRBD1; v_gene: TRBV11-2; j_gene: TRBJ1-2; abundance: NA; CDR3nt: TGTGCCAGCAGCTTATTCGACAGGGACGGTGGCTACACCTTC; CDR3aa: CASSLFDRDGGYTF
d_gene: TRBD1; v_gene: TRBV9; j_gene: TRBJ2-7; abundance: NA; CDR3nt: TGTGCCAGCAGCGTAGAGGGACAGGCCATTACGCAGTACTTC; CDR3aa: CASSVEGQAITQYF
d_gene: TRBD1; v_gene: TRBV5-6; j_gene: TRBJ2-5; abundance: NA; CDR3nt: TGTGCCAGCAGAATAAGACAGGGTTCGGAGACCCAGTACTTC; CDR3aa: CASRIRQGSETQYF
d_gene: TRBD1; v_gene: TRBV6-6; j_gene: TRBJ1-1; abundance: NA; CDR3nt: TGTGCCAGCAGGCGGGACAGGGAAATCACTGAAGCTTTCTTT; CDR3aa: CASRRDREITEAFF
d_gene: NA; v_gene: TRBV29-1; j_gene: TRBJ1-1; abundance: NA; CDR3nt: TGCAGCGGGAAACAAGGTCCCTCGAACACTGAAGCTTTCTTT; CDR3aa: CSGKQGPSNTEAFF
d_gene: NA; v_gene: TRBV7-9; j_gene: TRBJ1-1; abundance: NA; CDR3nt: TGTGCCAGCAGCTTACAGGGGATGAACACTGAAGCTTTCTTT; CDR3aa: CASSLQGMNTEAFF
d_gene: NA; v_gene: TRBV5-4; j_gene: TRBJ2-7; abundance: NA; CDR3nt: TGTGCCAGCAGCTTGAATAGTTACGAGCAGTACTTC; CDR3aa: CASSLNSYEQYF
d_gene: NA; v_gene: TRBV6-6; j_gene: TRBJ2-4; abundance: NA; CDR3nt: TGTGCCAGCAGTGTCTTTGGGAGTGGGTCCAAAAACATTCAGTACTTC; CDR3aa: CASSVFGSGSKNIQYF
d_gene: TRBD1; v_gene: TRBV4-3; j_gene: TRBJ2-3; abundance: few; CDR3nt: TGCGCCAGCAGGGGCGGACAGGGGAGCACAGATACGCAGTATTTT; CDR3aa: CASRGGQGSTDTQYF
d_gene: TRBD1; v_gene: TRBV11-2; j_gene: TRBJ2-3; abundance: NA; CDR3nt: TGTGCCAGCAGCTTAGATTCAGGGGGCACGCAGTATTTT; CDR3aa: CASSLDSGGTQYF
d_gene: TRBD2; v_gene: TRBV7-2; j_gene: TRBJ2-3; abundance: NA; CDR3nt: TGTGCCAGCAGCTTAGACGGGGGGTACACAGATACGCAGTATTTT; CDR3aa: CASSLDGGYTDTQYF
d_gene: TRBD1; v_gene: TRBV27; j_gene: TRBJ2-5; abundance: NA; CDR3nt: TGTGCCAGCAGCCTCCAGGGGGTTCGAGAGACCCAGTACTTC; CDR3aa: CASSLQGVRETQYF
d_gene: NA; v_gene: TRBV19; j_gene: TRBJ2-7; abundance: NA; CDR3nt: TGTGCCAGTAGTATTGCCGGGGAGCAGTACTTC; CDR3aa: CASSIAGEQYF
d_gene: TRBD2; v_gene: TRBV5-1; j_gene: TRBJ2-2; abundance: once; CDR3nt: TGCGCCAGCAGCTTGAGGCCCGGGACTAGCGGGTCTTATGCGAACACCGGGGAGCTGTTTTTT; CDR3aa: CASSLRPGTSGSYANTGELFF
d_gene: NA; v_gene: TRBV6-1; j_gene: TRBJ1-2; abundance: NA; CDR3nt: TGTGCCAGCAGCCCGTACACAGGGGGCTACACCTTC; CDR3aa: CASSPYTGGYTF
d_gene: TRBD2; v_gene: TRBV7-7; j_gene: TRBJ2-5; abundance: NA; CDR3nt: TGTGCCAGCAGCTTAACGCCGGGAGGGGGAGAGACCCAGTACTTC; CDR3aa: CASSLTPGGGETQYF
d_gene: NA; v_gene: TRBV7-6; j_gene: TRBJ2-3; abundance: NA; CDR3nt: TGTGCCAGCAGCTTAGTTCGAAAAGATACGCAGTATTTT; CDR3aa: CASSLVRKDTQYF
d_gene: NA; v_gene: TRBV29-1; j_gene: TRBJ1-2; abundance: NA; CDR3nt: TGCAGCGTTGATCTGACAGCCCGTAATGGCTACACCTTC; CDR3aa: CSVDLTARNGYTF
d_gene: TRBD2; v_gene: TRBV6-6; j_gene: TRBJ2-1; abundance: NA; CDR3nt: TGTGCCAGCAGCGCGGGACTAGCGTTCTACAATGAGCAGTTCTTC; CDR3aa: CASSAGLAFYNEQFF
d_gene: TRBD2; v_gene: TRBV9; j_gene: TRBJ2-5; abundance: once; CDR3nt: TGTGCCAGCAGCGTAGGAGGGTCGGGAGGACTCGCGGAGACCCAGTACTTC; CDR3aa: CASSVGGSGGLAETQYF
d_gene: NA; v_gene: TRBV19; j_gene: TRBJ1-3; abundance: NA; CDR3nt: TGTGCCAGTTCTTCCCTAAAAGGGGGCTCTGGAAACACCATATATTTT; CDR3aa: CASSSLKGGSGNTIYF
d_gene: NA; v_gene: TRBV5-5; j_gene: TRBJ2-7; abundance: NA; CDR3nt: TGTGCCAGCAGCTTGCAGGGGTGGGAGCAGTACTTC; CDR3aa: CASSLQGWEQYF
d_gene: NA; v_gene: TRBV6-6; j_gene: TRBJ1-4; abundance: NA; CDR3nt: TGTGCCAGCAGTTACGAGGGGCTCAACGAAAAACTGTTTTTT; CDR3aa: CASSYEGLNEKLFF
d_gene: TRBD1; v_gene: TRBV11-2; j_gene: TRBJ1-1; abundance: NA; CDR3nt: TGTGCCAGCAGCTTCGGGACAGGGGGCGACCTAACCTATGAAGCTTTCTTT; CDR3aa: CASSFGTGGDLTYEAFF
d_gene: NA; v_gene: TRBV7-2; j_gene: TRBJ1-5; abundance: NA; CDR3nt: TGTGCCAGCAGCATTTACGGTAGGGAAGATCAGCCCCAGCATTTT; CDR3aa: CASSIYGREDQPQHF
d_gene: TRBD2; v_gene: TRBV5-6; j_gene: TRBJ2-7; abundance: NA; CDR3nt: TGTGCCAGCAGCTCTGCGGGAGGGGCTTACGAGCAGTACTTC; CDR3aa: CASSSAGGAYEQYF
d_gene: TRBD1; v_gene: TRBV19; j_gene: TRBJ1-1; abundance: NA; CDR3nt: TGTGCCAGTGGCCAGTTCAGGGGGACTGAAGCTTTCTTT; CDR3aa: CASGQFRGTEAFF
d_gene: NA; v_gene: TRBV7-2; j_gene: TRBJ2-3; abundance: NA; CDR3nt: TGTGCCAGCAGAGCTAGCACAGATACGCAGTATTTT; CDR3aa: CASRASTDTQYF
d_gene: NA; v_gene: TRBV2; j_gene: TRBJ2-2; abundance: NA; CDR3nt: TGTGCCAGCAGTGGGTCGTTTCAGGGGTACACCGGGGAGCTGTTTTTT; CDR3aa: CASSGSFQGYTGELFF
d_gene: NA; v_gene: TRBV18; j_gene: TRBJ2-2; abundance: NA; CDR3nt: TGTGCCAGCTCACGACAGAACACCGGGGAGCTGTTTTTT; CDR3aa: CASSRQNTGELFF
d_gene: TRBD1; v_gene: TRBV7-6; j_gene: TRBJ2-7; abundance: NA; CDR3nt: TGTGCCAGCAGCTTGGGACAGTCCCTCGAGCAGTACTTC; CDR3aa: CASSLGQSLEQYF
d_gene: NA; v_gene: TRBV5-4; j_gene: TRBJ2-1; abundance: NA; CDR3nt: TGTGCCAGCAGACAGGGACTTGGCGATGAGCAGTTCTTC; CDR3aa: CASRQGLGDEQFF
d_gene: TRBD1; v_gene: TRBV25-1; j_gene: TRBJ2-1; abundance: NA; CDR3nt: TGTGCCAGCACGGGACAGGGTGGTTCTAGCGAGCAGTTCTTC; CDR3aa: CASTGQGGSSEQFF
d_gene: TRBD2; v_gene: TRBV19; j_gene: TRBJ2-1; abundance: NA; CDR3nt: TGTGCCAGTAGTATGGTGGCTAGCGGGATTTACAATGAGCAGTTCTTC; CDR3aa: CASSMVASGIYNEQFF
d_gene: NA; v_gene: TRBV7-2; j_gene: TRBJ2-5; abundance: NA; CDR3nt: TGTGCCAGCAGCCTAGGGGTCGAGGAGACCCAGTACTTC; CDR3aa: CASSLGVEETQYF
d_gene: TRBD2; v_gene: TRBV6-4; j_gene: TRBJ2-1; abundance: NA; CDR3nt: TGTGCCAGCAGTGACTCAGGGACTAGCGGAAGCTACAATGAGCAGTTCTTC; CDR3aa: CASSDSGTSGSYNEQFF
d_gene: NA; v_gene: TRBV10-3; j_gene: TRBJ2-3; abundance: NA; CDR3nt: TGTGCCATCACGCGGTCTCGCACAGATACGCAGTATTTT; CDR3aa: CAITRSRTDTQYF
d_gene: NA; v_gene: TRBV5-1; j_gene: TRBJ2-2; abundance: NA; CDR3nt: TGCGCCAGCAGCTTGTTGGGGAGCGTAGGCACCGGGGAGCTGTTTTTT; CDR3aa: CASSLLGSVGTGELFF
d_gene: NA; v_gene: TRBV5-1; j_gene: TRBJ2-5; abundance: NA; CDR3nt: TGCGCCAGCAGCTTGGCAGGATCCGGGACTGGCCAAGAGACCCAGTACTTC; CDR3aa: CASSLAGSGTGQETQYF
d_gene: NA; v_gene: TRBV6-1; j_gene: TRBJ1-2; abundance: NA; CDR3nt: TGTGCCAGCAGTGAAGTGGAAGGAGCCTATGGCTACACCTTC; CDR3aa: CASSEVEGAYGYTF